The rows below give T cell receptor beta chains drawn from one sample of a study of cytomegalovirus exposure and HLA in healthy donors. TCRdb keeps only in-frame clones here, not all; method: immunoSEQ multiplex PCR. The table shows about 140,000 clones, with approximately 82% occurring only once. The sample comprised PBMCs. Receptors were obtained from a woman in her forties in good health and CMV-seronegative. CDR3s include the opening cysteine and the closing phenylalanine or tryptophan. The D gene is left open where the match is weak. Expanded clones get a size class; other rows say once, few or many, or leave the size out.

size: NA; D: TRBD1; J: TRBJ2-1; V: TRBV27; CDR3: CATQGGTGTYNEQFF
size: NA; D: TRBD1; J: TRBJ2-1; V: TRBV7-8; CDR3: CASSLWTGNNEQFF
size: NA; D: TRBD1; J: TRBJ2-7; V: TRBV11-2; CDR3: CASSFGTGGSYEQYF
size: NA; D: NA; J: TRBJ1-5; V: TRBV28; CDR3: CASMEGLDQPQHF
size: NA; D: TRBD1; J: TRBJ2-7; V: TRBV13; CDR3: CASSLSRTGSSYEQYF
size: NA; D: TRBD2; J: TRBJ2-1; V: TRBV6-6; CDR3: CASSYSGGRIGGGQFF
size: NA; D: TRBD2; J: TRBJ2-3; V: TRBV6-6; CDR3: CASSYGLAGDTDTQYF
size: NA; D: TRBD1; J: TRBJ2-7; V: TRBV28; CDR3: CASGGRDRGGEQYF
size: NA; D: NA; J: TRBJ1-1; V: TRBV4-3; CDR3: CASSQDEGLGTEAFF
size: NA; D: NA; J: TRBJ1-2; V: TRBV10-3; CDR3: CAITGAGNYGYTF
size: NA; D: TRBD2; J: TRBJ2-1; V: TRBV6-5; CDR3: CASRIGLASNEQFF
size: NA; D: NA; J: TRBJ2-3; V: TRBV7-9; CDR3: CSSSLYGQRVTDTQYF
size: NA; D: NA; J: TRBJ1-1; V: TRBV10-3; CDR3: CAISESIGGYSEAFF
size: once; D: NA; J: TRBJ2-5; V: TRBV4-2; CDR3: CASSPAAGHQETQYF
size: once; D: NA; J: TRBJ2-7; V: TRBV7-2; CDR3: CASSLSSRASYEQYF
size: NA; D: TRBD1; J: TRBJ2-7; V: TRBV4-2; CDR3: CASSQQGQGGEQYF
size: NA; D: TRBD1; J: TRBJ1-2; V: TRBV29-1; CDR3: CSVRTGPLGYTF
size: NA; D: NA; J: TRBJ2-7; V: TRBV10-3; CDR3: CAIRGGQNYEQYF
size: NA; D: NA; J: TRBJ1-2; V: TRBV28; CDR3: CASSGPGGNYGYTF
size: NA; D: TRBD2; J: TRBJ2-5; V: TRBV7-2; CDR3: CASSPKTSAYQETQYF
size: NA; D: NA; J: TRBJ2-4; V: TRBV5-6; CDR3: CASSLGWGLDIQYF
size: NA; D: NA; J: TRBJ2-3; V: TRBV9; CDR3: CASSVAAQRWNTQYF
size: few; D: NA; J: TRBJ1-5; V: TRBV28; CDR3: CASSLGGQVGQPQHF
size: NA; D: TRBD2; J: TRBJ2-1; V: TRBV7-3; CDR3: CASSLYGLASSSYNEQFF
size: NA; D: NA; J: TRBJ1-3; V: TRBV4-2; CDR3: CASSRQTEGSGNTIYF
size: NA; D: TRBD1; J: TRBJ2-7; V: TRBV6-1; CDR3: CASSESGGVYEQYF
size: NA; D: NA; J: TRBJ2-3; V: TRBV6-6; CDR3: CASSYFGPLTDTQYF
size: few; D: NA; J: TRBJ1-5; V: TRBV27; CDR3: CASSPTQVIFGGLVQPQHF
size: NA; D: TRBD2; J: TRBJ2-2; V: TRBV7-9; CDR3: CAAKDGLAYTGELFF
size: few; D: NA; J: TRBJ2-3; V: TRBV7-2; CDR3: CASSLAGSDTQYF
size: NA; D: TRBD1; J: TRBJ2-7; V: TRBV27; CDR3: CASSPATGGNEQYF
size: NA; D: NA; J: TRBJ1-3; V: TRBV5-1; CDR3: CASSLEFGARNTIYF
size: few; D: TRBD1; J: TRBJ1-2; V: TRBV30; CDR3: CAWSNRGPGWKRYGYTF
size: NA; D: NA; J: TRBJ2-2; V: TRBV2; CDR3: CASSGVAVNTGELFF
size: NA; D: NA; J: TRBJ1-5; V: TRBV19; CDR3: CASGKPYSNQPQHF
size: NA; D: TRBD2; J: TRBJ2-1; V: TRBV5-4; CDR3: CASSLGGSGNHWNQQFF
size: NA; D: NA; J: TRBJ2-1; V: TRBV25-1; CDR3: CASSDNSVYNEQFF
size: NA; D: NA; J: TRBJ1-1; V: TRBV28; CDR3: CASSLWRTEAFF
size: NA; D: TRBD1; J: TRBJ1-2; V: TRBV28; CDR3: CASSSAPGTGAYGYTF
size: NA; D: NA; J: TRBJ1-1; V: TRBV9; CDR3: CASSGLGEMNTEAFF
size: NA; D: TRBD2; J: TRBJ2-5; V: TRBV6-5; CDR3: CASSYRAGAGTQYF
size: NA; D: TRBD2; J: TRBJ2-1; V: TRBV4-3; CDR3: CASSLIGGPGTSGRARVNEQFF
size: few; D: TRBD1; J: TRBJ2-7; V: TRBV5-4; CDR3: CASSSAEDRVTYEQYF
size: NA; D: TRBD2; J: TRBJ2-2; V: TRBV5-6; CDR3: CASSLAGGTGELFF
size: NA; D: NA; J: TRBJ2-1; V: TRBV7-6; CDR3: CASSLEGATYNEQFF
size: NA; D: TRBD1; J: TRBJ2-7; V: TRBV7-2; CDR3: CASSLLGKGALEQYF
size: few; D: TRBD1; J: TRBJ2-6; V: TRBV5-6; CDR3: CASSLVGGQGVGGANVLTF
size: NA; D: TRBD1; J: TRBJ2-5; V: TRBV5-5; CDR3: CASSLANRGRQETQYF
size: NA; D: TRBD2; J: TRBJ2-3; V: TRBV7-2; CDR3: CASSSLKTRTSGYTDTQYF
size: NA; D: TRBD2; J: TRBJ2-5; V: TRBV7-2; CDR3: CASSWSGGRALETQYF
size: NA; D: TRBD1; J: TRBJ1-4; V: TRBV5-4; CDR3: CASSPGQGGTNEKLFF
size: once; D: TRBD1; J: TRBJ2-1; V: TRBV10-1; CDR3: CASSPSESRDRGVNEQFF
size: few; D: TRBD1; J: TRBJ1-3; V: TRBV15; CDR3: CATSRDIGTGLLAGNTIYF
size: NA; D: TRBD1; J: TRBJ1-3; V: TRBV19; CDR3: CATKDRGHDFSGNTIYF
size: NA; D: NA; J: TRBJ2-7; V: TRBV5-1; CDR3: CASSPRIGAHSYEQYF
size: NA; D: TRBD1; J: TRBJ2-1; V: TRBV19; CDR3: CASSNRDRGPNEQFF
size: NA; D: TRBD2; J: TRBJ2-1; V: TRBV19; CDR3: CASSPGLAYEQFF